The 26 T cell receptor beta chains reported below all come from one sample, sequenced in a study of CD8+ T cells in alopecia areata. In each case, RNA was isolated and then reverse transcribed into cDNA as the sequencing template. Method: immunoSEQ multiplex PCR; TCRdb's copy keeps in-frame clones and lacks some. Among some 99,000 clones, roughly 64% were seen once, and the ten largest hold 15% to 17%. Treatment: oral pan-JAK inhibitor, 5-10 mg twice daily. The sequences come from CD8+ T cells sorted from blood, collected at week 4, from a patient treated with tofacitinib. All receptors come from a human donor with alopecia areata.

The chain combines TRBV29-1 with TRBJ2-1, with 7 bases aligning to TRBD1. The CDR3 spans 16 residues. Per the germline V gene, CDR1 is SQVTM and CDR2 is ANQGSEA. The V gene end was trimmed by 0 bases and the J gene end by 2 bases; junction bases not matched to a gene: 7. The CDR3 reads CSVEDPETGTYNEQFF. In nucleotides, the CDR3 is TGCAGCGTTGAAGATCCGGAGACAGGGACCTACAATGAGCAGTTCTTC.

The rearrangement links TRBV6-5 to TRBJ1-5; TRBD1 is a possible D gene (6 bases). V was clipped by 0 bases and J by 6 bases, with 12 bases between them. The CDR3 sequence is 15 residues long. Germline CDR1 reads MNHEY; CDR2 reads SVGAGI. The DNA for the CDR3 is TGTGCCAGCAGTTACTCGGTCGGGGACACTCAGCCCCAGCATTTT. The encoded protein is CASSYSVGDTQPQHF.

This clone was detected only a few times. The chain carries TRBV25-1 and TRBJ2-1; no clear D. V was trimmed by 5 bases and J by 4 bases, leaving 9 bases between them. Per germline, CDR1 MGHDK and CDR2 SYGVNS. This CDR3 has 13 amino acids. The CDR3 sequence: CASSTGVYNEQFF. In DNA form, the CDR3 reads TGTGCCAGCAGTACCGGAGTGTACAATGAGCAGTTCTTC.

The J gene is TRBJ2-7, the V gene TRBV9; D is perhaps TRBD1 or TRBD2 (5 bases each). The V gene lost 4 bases and the J gene lost 3 bases, with 11 bases spanning the gap. The germline V gene has CDR1 SGDLS and CDR2 YYNGEE. This CDR3 has 13 residues. Here the CDR3 DNA reads TGTGCCAGCAGCCCCGGGACCCTCTACGAGCAGTACTTC. It translates to CASSPGTLYEQYF.

The chain has TRBV27 and TRBJ2-1, with D perhaps assigned TRBD1 or TRBD2 (6 bases each). The CDR3 totals 13 residues. V lost 7 bases and J 7 bases, leaving 14 bases between the germline ends. Germline CDR1 MNHEY, CDR2 SMNVEV (reference sequence). CDR3 DNA: TGTGCCAGCATAGGGGGGTGGTGGAATGAGCAGTTCTTC. As protein: CASIGGWWNEQFF.

The chain has TRBV29-1 and TRBJ2-4; maybe TRBD2 (6 bases). CDR3 size: 16 residues. The V and J ends lost 1 base and 1 base respectively, with 14 bases between them. CDR1 and CDR2 from the germline V gene are SQVTM and ANQGSEA. As DNA, the CDR3 is TGCAGCGTTGAAGGGTTGGGACGGGAGGCCAAAAACATTCAGTACTTC. It codes for CSVEGLGREAKNIQYF.

The chain links TRBV7-9 to TRBJ1-1, with unresolved D. The ends were cut back, 0 bases at V and 0 bases at J, with 14 bases in the middle. CDR1 and CDR2 (germline): SEHNR, FQNEAQ (reference sequence). The CDR3 length is 17 residues. CDR3 DNA sequence: TGTGCCAGCAGCTTAGCGAGTATTTCGAGGATGAACACTGAAGCTTTCTTT. The encoded protein is CASSLASISRMNTEAFF.

The rearrangement joins TRBV9 to TRBJ1-2, with TRBD1 as a possible D gene (6 bases). Germline CDR1 SGDLS, CDR2 YYNGEE. The CDR3 has 14 amino acids. V lost 0 bases and J 4 bases, leaving 10 bases between the germline ends. In DNA, the CDR3 is TGTGCCAGCAGCGTAGTCGACAGGCCCTATGGCTACACCTTC. Residues: CASSVVDRPYGYTF.

The gene calls are TRBV2 and TRBJ2-1; the D gene could be TRBD1 or TRBD2 (5 bases each). V was pared by 6 bases and J by 8 bases, with 20 bases between. The CDR3 consists of 15 residues. CDR1 and CDR2 from the germline V gene are SNHLY and FYNNEI. CDR3 region: CASSPTAPRGDEQFF. Written as DNA, the CDR3 is TGTGCCAGCAGCCCGACGGCTCCCCGAGGGGATGAGCAGTTCTTC.

The V call is TRBV5-1, the J call TRBJ1-5; 8 bases fit TRBD1. V trimming: 4 bases; J trimming: 0 bases; junction bases outside the gene matches: 15. This CDR3 region has 19 residues. Germline CDR1 is SGHRS and CDR2 is YFSETQ. The CDR3 protein is CASSPLDRDRSYSNQPQHF. The CDR3 DNA sequence: TGCGCCAGCAGCCCCCTTGACCGGGACAGGAGTTATAGCAATCAGCCCCAGCATTTT.

This clone was detected a few times. The V and J genes are TRBV29-1 and TRBJ2-7, with D possibly matching TRBD1 (8 bases). This CDR3 has 15 amino acids. Trimming left V 6 bases short and J 0 bases short, with 18 bases between. From germline, CDR1 is SQVTM and CDR2 ANQGSEA. Here the CDR3 reads CSVGLQGGDSYEQYF. The CDR3 DNA reads as TGCAGCGTCGGACTACAGGGGGGGGACTCCTACGAGCAGTACTTC.

The rearrangement links TRBV13 to TRBJ2-5; 7 bases match TRBD1. Germline CDR1 reads PRHDT; CDR2 reads FYEKMQ (reference sequence). With 5 bases clipped from V and 2 bases from J, the junction kept 8 bases outside the gene matches. The CDR3 has 15 residues. In DNA, the CDR3 is TGTGCCAGCAGCCACTCCCAGGGGGAACAAGAGACCCAGTACTTC. Residues: CASSHSQGEQETQYF.

The V call is TRBV7-6, the J call TRBJ1-5; D may be TRBD1 (6 bases). Per germline, CDR1 SGHVS and CDR2 FNYEAQ. CDR3 length: 13 amino acids. The germline V and J ends were trimmed by 3 bases and 8 bases, with 11 bases remaining between them. The CDR3 bases are TGTGCCAGCAGCTTTCCCAGACAGGAGCCCCAGCATTTT. It codes for CASSFPRQEPQHF. Full variable domain (missing parts from reference TRBV7-6 and TRBJ1-5): GAGVSQSPRYKVTKRGQDVALRCDPISGHVSLYWYRQALGQGPEFLTYFNYEAQQDKSGLPNDRFSAERPEGSISTLTIQRTEQRDSAMYRCASSFPRQEPQHFGDGTRLSIL.

J is TRBJ2-5 and V is TRBV6-1, with TRBD2 identical over 13 bases. Germline lookup yields CDR1 MNHNS and CDR2 SASEGT. V lost 4 bases to trimming and J lost 2 bases; unmatched junction nucleotides: 4. The CDR3 is 16 amino acids. CDR3 region: CASSGPGLAGQETQYF. In DNA, the CDR3 is TGTGCCAGCAGTGGCCCGGGACTAGCGGGGCAAGAGACCCAGTACTTC.

The chain combines TRBV27 with TRBJ1-2; D call uncertain. V gave up 5 bases and J gave up 2 bases, with 12 bases separating them. Germline V gene data show CDR1 as MNHEY and CDR2 as SMNVEV (reference sequence). CDR3 size: 14 residues. The CDR3 bases are TGTGCCAGCAGTACCTCGACACCCAACTATGGCTACACCTTC. This encodes CASSTSTPNYGYTF.

This CDR3 reads CASSRGEWNEQFF. CDR3 DNA sequence: TGTGCCAGCAGTCGGGGGGAGTGGAATGAGCAGTTCTTC. This chain joins TRBV27 and TRBJ2-1; 7 bases are a match to TRBD2. CDR1 and CDR2 (germline): MNHEY, SMNVEV (reference sequence). With V trimmed by 5 bases and J by 7 bases, 5 bases remained unmatched. The CDR3 has 13 amino acids.

The chain recombines TRBV27 with TRBJ2-7; 12 bases match TRBD1. Trimming cost V 2 bases and J 2 bases; bases outside gene matches: 7. The germline V gene encodes CDR1 MNHEY and CDR2 SMNVEV (reference sequence). This CDR3 contains 17 residues. CDR3 loop: CASSLGTGGHSPYEQYF. As DNA, the CDR3 is TGTGCCAGCAGTTTAGGGACAGGGGGCCATTCACCCTACGAGCAGTACTTC.

The chain employs TRBV29-1 and TRBJ2-4, with 7 bases lining up with TRBD1. J was trimmed by 6 bases and V by 5 bases; bases with no gene match: 16. CDR3 size: 16 residues. Germline V gene sequence: CDR1 SQVTM, CDR2 ANQGSEA. This CDR3 is CSVTGTVPGWGNIQYF. DNA for the CDR3: TGCAGCGTTACCGGGACAGTACCAGGGTGGGGAAACATTCAGTACTTC.

The CDR3 here is CATSRDVTGEGNTIYF. Written as DNA, the CDR3 is TGTGCCACCAGCAGAGATGTTACAGGGGAAGGAAACACCATATATTTT. This rearrangement joins TRBV15 to TRBJ1-3; 7 positions match TRBD1. The CDR3 has 16 residues. From germline, CDR1 is LNHNV and CDR2 YYDKDF (reference sequence). Losses at the gene ends were 0 bases for V and 4 bases for J; bases not matched to a gene: 6.

Worth noting for this clone: This specimen includes other DNA sequences encoding the same CDR3. This chain joins TRBV15 and TRBJ1-5, with TRBD1 identical over 7 bases. From germline, CDR1 is LNHNV and CDR2 YYDKDF (reference sequence). CDR3 length: 15 amino acids. Trimming at V came to 0 bases and at J to 6 bases, leaving 5 bases not matched to a gene. The CDR3 region is CATSRDRGEGQPQHF. For the CDR3, the DNA is TGTGCCACCAGCAGAGACAGGGGGGAAGGTCAGCCCCAGCATTTT.

The J gene is TRBJ2-1, the V gene TRBV7-9, with D perhaps assigned TRBD1 or TRBD2 (5 bases each). Germline CDR1 SEHNR, CDR2 FQNEAQ (reference sequence). The CDR3 has 18 amino acids. Between the trimmed V and J ends, which lost 2 bases and 1 base, there was a span of 18 bases. CDR3 sequence reads: CASSLWGRGKRSYNEQFF. The CDR3 DNA reads as TGTGCCAGCAGCTTATGGGGACGGGGAAAGCGTTCCTACAATGAGCAGTTCTTC.

There are a few counts of this clone. J is TRBJ2-6 and V is TRBV18; 9 bases map to TRBD1. V dropped 4 bases and J dropped 3; count of bases not matched to a gene: 10. CDR1 is KGHSH and CDR2 is LQKENI in the germline V gene. This CDR3 region has 18 residues. The CDR3 nucleotides read TGTGCCAGCTCACTAACACAGGGGGCTTCGGATGGGGCCAACGTCCTGACTTTC. It codes for CASSLTQGASDGANVLTF.

The chain carries TRBV5-1 and TRBJ2-1; 8 bases map to TRBD2. With 2 bases clipped from V and 6 bases from J, the junction kept 16 bases outside the gene matches. The CDR3 covers 18 residues. Germline CDR1 and CDR2: SGHRS and YFSETQ. The CDR3 DNA sequence: TGCGCCAGCAGCTTACAAGGACTAGCCTCGGGAGGGGTCAATGAGCAGTTCTTC. Encoded protein: CASSLQGLASGGVNEQFF.

The V and J genes are TRBV28 and TRBJ2-7; possible D gene TRBD1, 6 bases. Germline loops: CDR1 MDHEN, CDR2 SYDVKM. CDR3 length: 15 residues. V was clipped by 5 bases and J by 3 bases, with 17 bases between them. The CDR3: CASSTFRQVDYEQYF. Written as DNA, the CDR3 is TGTGCCAGCAGTACGTTCCGACAGGTAGACTACGAGCAGTACTTC.

This clone was seen a single time. The chain uses TRBV4-1 and TRBJ1-5; D gene unclear. Germline V CDR1 and CDR2: MGHRA, YSYEKL. The CDR3 spans 13 residues. V was pared by 3 bases and J by 7 bases, with 10 bases between. The CDR3 sequence is CASSHPSGQPQHF. CDR3 DNA sequence: TGCGCCAGCAGCCATCCTAGTGGGCAGCCCCAGCATTTT.

This clone was recorded only once. The rearrangement joins TRBV27 to TRBJ1-1; D possibly corresponds to TRBD1 (6 bases). The CDR3 totals 14 residues. Trimming took off 5 bases at V and 4 bases at J, with 14 bases between the two ends. Germline assignment: CDR1 MNHEY and CDR2 SMNVEV (reference sequence). The CDR3 DNA sequence: TGTGCCAGCAGTACGGACAGCCCTCCCACTGAAGCTTTCTTT. This encodes CASSTDSPPTEAFF.